In this sample, the clone carrying this TCR beta chain turned up a few times. Its antigen remains unknown. Clones were read by immunoSEQ multiplex PCR, and TCRdb kept only the in-frame ones, dropping some. Among approximately 57,000 clones listed, approximately 80% were seen once. The germline V gene encodes CDR1 SGHNT and CDR2 YENEEA. Trimming cost V 5 bases and J 4 bases; bases outside gene matches: 11. CDR3 length: 16 amino acids. The data were obtained in a study of OX40 agonist ivuxolimab in advanced cancers. Study-wide context: It was permissible to have had prior anti-PD-1, anti-PD-L1 or anti-CTLA-4 therapy, and less than 45% had some.

Study-wide results and caveats: The CD4+ and CD8+ T cells in the blood had expanded clonally by week 6 at 0.1 to 3.0 mg/kg.

Source: CD4+ or CD8+ T cells sorted from blood, taken in a trial of the OX40 agonist ivuxolimab. This clonotype originated in an adult with an advanced solid tumor such as melanoma, head and neck, liver or kidney cancer. V is TRBV11-3 and J is TRBJ1-2; 9 bases agree with TRBD1. Here the CDR3 DNA reads TGTGCCAGCAGCCGGTGTTACAGGGGGCGGGTCTATGGCTACACCTTC. Its translation: CASSRCYRGRVYGYTF.